This T cell receptor beta chain was profiled in a study of blood T cell repertoires in COVID-19. Enrolled through a virtual design, the participants were between 18 and 89 years of age and came from approximately 25 US areas. Cohort 3 recovery required two negative PCRs, clearance, or symptom resolution. Per the original data handling: Reference gene primers were amplified, and this amplification served to estimate nucleated cell counts. Repertoires were generated with immunoSEQ multiplex PCR, while TCRdb's copy carries only in-frame clones and drops some. The DNA was the basis for D and trimming; V, J and clone size are from that table. The data show more than 300,000 clones, 80% to 90% seen once. Germline loops: CDR1 SGDLS, CDR2 YYNGEE. V was trimmed by 3 bases and J by 1 base, leaving 11 bases between them. The CDR3 consists of 15 residues. This clone has only a few counts.

This chain connects TRBV9 to TRBJ2-1, with a weak D call TRBD2 (5 bases). The sequence derives from a man under 40 who had recovered from COVID-19. The sample comprised PBMCs or T cells enriched from blood (not recorded which). For the CDR3, the DNA is TGTGCCAGCAGCGCCGGACTGCAATCCTACAATGAGCAGTTCTTC. The encoded protein is CASSAGLQSYNEQFF.